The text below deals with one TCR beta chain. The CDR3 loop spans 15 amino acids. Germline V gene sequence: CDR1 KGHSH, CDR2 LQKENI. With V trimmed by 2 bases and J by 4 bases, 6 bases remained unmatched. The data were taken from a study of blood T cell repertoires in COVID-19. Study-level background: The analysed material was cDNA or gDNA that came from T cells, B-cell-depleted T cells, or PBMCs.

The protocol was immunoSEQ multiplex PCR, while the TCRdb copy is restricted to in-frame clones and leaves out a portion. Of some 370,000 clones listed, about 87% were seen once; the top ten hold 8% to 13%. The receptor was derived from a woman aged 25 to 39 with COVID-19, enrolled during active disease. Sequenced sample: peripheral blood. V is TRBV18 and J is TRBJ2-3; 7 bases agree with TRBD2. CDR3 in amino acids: CASSPVGGRPDTQYF. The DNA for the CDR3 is TGTGCCAGCTCACCAGTGGGAGGGAGACCAGATACGCAGTATTTT.